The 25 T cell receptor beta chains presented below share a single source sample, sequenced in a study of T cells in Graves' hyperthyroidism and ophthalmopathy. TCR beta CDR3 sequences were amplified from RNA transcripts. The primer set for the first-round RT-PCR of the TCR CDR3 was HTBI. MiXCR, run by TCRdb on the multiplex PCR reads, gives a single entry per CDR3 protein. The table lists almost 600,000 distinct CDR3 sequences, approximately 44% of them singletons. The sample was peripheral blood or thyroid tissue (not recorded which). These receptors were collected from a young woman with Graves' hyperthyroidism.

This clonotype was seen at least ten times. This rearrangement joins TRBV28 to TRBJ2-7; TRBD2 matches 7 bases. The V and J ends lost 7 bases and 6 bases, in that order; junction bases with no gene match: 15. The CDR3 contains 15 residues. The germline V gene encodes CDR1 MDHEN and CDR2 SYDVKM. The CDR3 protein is CASTPGGDGSREQYF. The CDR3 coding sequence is TGTGCCAGCACCCCTGGGGGGGACGGTAGCCGCGAGCAGTACTTC. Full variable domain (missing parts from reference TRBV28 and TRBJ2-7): DVKVTQSSRYLVKRTGEKVFLECVQDMDHENMFWYRQDPGLGLRLIYFSYDVKMKEKGDIPEGYSVSREKKERFSLILESASTNQTSMYLCASTPGGDGSREQYFGPGTRLTVT.

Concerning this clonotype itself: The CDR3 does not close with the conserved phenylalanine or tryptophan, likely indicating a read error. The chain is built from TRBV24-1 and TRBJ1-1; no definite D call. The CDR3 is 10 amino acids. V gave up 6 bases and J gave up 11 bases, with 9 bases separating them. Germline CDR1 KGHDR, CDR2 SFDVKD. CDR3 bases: TGTGCCACCAGTATCTTTAGGGCTTTCTCT. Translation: CATSIFRAFS.

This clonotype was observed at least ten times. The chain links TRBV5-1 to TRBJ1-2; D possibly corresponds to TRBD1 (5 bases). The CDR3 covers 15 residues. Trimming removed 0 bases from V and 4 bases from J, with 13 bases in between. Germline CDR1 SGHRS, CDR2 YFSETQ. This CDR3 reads CASSLDWGGGYGYTF. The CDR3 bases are TGCGCCAGCAGCTTGGATTGGGGCGGAGGCTATGGCTACACCTTC.

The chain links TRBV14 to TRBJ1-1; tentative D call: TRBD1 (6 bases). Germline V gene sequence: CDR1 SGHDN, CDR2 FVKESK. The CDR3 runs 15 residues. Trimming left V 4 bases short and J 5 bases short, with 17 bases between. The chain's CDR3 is CASSPGLAGATEAFF. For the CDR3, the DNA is TGTGCCAGCAGCCCGGGACTAGCGGGGGCGACTGAAGCTTTCTTT.

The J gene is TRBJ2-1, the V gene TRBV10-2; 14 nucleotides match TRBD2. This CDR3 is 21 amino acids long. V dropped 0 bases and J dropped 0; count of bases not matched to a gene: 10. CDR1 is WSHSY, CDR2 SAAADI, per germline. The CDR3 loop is CASSESGLAGVTSSSYNEQFF. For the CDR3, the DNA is TGCGCCAGCAGTGAGTCGGGACTAGCGGGAGTTACGTCTAGCTCCTACAATGAGCAGTTCTTC.

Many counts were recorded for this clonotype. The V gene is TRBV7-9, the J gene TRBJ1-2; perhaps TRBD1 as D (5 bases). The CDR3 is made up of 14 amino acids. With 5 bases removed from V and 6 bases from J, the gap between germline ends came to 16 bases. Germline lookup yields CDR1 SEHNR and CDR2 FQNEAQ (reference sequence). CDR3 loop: CASSPPGTIDGYTF. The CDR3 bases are TGTGCCAGCAGCCCCCCGGGGACTATAGATGGCTACACCTTC.

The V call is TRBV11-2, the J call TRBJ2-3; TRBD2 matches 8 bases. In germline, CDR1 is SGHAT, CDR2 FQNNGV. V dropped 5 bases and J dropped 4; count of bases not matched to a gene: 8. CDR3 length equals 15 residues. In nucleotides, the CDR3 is TGTGCCAGCAGCAGAAGTGGGACTAGTGCAGATACGCAGTATTTT. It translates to CASSRSGTSADTQYF.

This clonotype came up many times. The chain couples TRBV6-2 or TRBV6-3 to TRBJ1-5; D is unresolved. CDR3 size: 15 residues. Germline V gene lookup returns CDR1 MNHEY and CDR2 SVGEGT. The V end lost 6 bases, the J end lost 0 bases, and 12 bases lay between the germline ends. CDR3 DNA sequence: TGTGCCAGCAGGGCCCGCGGTTATAGCAATCAGCCCCAGCATTTT. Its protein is CASRARGYSNQPQHF.

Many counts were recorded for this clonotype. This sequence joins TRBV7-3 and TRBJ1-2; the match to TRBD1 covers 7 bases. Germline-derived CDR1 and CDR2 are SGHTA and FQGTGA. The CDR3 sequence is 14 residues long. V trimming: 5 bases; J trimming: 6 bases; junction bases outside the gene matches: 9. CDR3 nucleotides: TGTGCCAGCAGCCCCCAGGGGGGTGTGAATGGCTACACCTTC. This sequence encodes CASSPQGGVNGYTF.

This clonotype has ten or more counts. CDR3: CSASGAGGVYGYTF. The CDR3 DNA reads as TGCAGTGCTAGTGGGGCAGGGGGCGTCTATGGCTACACCTTC. This sequence joins TRBV20-1 and TRBJ1-2, with 8 bases lining up with TRBD1. Germline assignment: CDR1 DFQATT and CDR2 SNEGSKA (reference sequence). V dropped 3 bases and J dropped 4; count of bases not matched to a gene: 7. This CDR3 comprises 14 residues.

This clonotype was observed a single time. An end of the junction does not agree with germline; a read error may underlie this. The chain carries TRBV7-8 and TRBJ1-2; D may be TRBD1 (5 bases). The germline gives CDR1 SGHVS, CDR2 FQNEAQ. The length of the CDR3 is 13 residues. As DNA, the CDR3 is TGTGCCGGCAGCGTTGAGTCAGGGTATGGCTACACCTTC. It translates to CAGSVESGYGYTF. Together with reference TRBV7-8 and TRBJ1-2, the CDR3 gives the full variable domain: GAGVSQSPRYKVAKRGQDVALRCDPISGHVSLFWYQQALGQGPEFLTYFQNEAQLDKSGLPSDRFFAERPEGSVSTLKIQRTQQEDSAVYLCAGSVESGYGYTFGSGTRLTVV.

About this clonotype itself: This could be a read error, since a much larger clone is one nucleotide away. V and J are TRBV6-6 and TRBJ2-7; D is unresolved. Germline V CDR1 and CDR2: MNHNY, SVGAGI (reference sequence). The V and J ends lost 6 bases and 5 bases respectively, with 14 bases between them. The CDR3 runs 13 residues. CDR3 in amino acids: CASSRDIIDEQYF. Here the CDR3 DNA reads TGTGCCAGCAGCCGAGACATAATCGACGAGCAGTACTTC.

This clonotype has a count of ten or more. The CDR3 bases are TGTGCCAGCAGTTACTCAGGGGAGGAGACCCAGTACTTC. It yields the protein CASSYSGEETQYF. V gene TRBV6-5 combines with J gene TRBJ2-5; the D gene could be TRBD1 or TRBD2 (5 bases each). CDR3 length equals 13 residues. With 0 bases removed from V and 5 bases from J, the gap between germline ends came to 7 bases. Germline CDR1 reads MNHEY; CDR2 reads SVGAGI.

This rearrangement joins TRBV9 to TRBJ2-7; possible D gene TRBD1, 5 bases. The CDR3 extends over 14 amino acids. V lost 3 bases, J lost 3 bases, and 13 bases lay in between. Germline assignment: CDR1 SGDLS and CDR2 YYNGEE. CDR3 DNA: TGTGCCAGCAGCGCTCAGGGCGTGGGCTACGAGCAGTACTTC. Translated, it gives CASSAQGVGYEQYF.

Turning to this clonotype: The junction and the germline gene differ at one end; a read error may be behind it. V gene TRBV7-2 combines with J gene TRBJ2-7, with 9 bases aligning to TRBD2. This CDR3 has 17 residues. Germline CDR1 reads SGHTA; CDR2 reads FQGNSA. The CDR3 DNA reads TGCGCCAGCAGCCAAGGAGGCTCTAGCGGGGTAGCCTACGAGCAGTACTTC. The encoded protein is CASSQGGSSGVAYEQYF.

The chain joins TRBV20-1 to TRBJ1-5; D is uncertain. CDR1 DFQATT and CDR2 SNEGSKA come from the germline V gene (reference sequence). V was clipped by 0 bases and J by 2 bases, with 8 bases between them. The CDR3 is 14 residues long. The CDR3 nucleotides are TGCAGTGCTAGAGAATGGAGGGGCAATCAGCCCCAGCATTTT. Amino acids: CSAREWRGNQPQHF.

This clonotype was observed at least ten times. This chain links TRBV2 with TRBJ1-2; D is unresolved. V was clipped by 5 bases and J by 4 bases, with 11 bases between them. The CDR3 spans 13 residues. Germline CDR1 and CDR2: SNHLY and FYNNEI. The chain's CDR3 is CASSLEVLYGYTF. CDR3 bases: TGTGCCAGCAGTTTAGAAGTTCTCTATGGCTACACCTTC.

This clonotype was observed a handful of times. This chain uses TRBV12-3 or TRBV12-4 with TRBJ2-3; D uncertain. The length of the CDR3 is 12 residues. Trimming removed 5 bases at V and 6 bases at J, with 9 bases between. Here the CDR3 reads CASSLFLDTQYF. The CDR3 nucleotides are TGTGCCAGCAGTCTTTTTCTTGATACGCAGTATTTT.

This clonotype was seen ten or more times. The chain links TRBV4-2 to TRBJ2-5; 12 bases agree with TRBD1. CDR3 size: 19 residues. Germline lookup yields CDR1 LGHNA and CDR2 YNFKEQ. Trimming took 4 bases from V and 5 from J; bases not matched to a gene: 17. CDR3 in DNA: TGTGCCAGCAGCCGAGCCGGGACAGGGGGCTGGACGGGAGGTGAGACCCAGTACTTC. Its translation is CASSRAGTGGWTGGETQYF.

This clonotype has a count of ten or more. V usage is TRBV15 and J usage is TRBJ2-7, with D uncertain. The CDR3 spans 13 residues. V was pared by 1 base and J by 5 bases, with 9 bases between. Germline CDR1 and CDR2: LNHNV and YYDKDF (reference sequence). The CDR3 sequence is CATSRGRFHEQYF. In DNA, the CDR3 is TGTGCCACCAGCAGAGGCCGATTCCACGAGCAGTACTTC.

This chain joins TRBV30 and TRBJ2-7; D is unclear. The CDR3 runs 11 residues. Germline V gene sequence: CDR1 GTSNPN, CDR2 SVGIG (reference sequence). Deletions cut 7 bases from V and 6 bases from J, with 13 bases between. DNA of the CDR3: TGTGCCTTGGGAAGGCGGATCGAGCAGTACTTC. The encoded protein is CALGRRIEQYF.

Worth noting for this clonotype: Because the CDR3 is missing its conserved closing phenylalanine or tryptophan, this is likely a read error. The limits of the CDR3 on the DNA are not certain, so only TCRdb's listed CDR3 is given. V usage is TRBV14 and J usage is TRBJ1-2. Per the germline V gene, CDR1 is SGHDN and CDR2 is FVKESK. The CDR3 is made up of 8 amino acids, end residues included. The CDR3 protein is CASSLTSL.

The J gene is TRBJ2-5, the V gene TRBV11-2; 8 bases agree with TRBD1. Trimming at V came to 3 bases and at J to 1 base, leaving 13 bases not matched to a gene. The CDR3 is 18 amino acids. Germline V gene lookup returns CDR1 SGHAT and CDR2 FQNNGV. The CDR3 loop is CASSLARGQSGIQETQYF. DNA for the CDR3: TGTGCCAGCAGCTTGGCCAGGGGGCAGTCGGGAATCCAAGAGACCCAGTACTTC. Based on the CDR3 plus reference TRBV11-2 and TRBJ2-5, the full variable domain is EAGVAQSPRYKIIEKRQSVAFWCNPISGHATLYWYQQILGQGPKLLIQFQNNGVVDDSQLPKDRFSAERLKGVDSTLKIQPAKLEDSAVYLCASSLARGQSGIQETQYFGPGTRLLVL.

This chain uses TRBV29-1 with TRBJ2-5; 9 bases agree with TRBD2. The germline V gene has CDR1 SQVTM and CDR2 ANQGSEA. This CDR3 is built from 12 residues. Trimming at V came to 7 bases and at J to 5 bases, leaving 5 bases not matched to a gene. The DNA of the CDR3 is TGCAGCGAGGCTAGCGGGACGGAGACCCAGTACTTC. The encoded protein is CSEASGTETQYF.

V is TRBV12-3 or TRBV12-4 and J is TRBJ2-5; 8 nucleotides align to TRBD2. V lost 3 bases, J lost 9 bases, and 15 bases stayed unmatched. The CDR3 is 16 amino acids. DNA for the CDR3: TGTGCCAGCAGTTTCATCGCGGGGGGCGGCAATCAGCCCCAGTACTTC. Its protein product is CASSFIAGGGNQPQYF.